This TCR beta chain was obtained from a study of T cell changes during pregnancy in multiple sclerosis. Assay used: immunoSEQ multiplex PCR; TCRdb lists only in-frame clones, some missing. The sample consists of more than 80,000 clones, 85% to 95% of them appearing once. Here the sequenced sample was peripheral blood, taken after pregnancy. The sequence came from a female donor with multiple sclerosis, enrolled in a pregnancy study.

CDR3 protein: CSARLGDEQFF. The CDR3, as DNA: TGCAGCGCCCGGTTGGGCGATGAGCAGTTCTTC. The chain recombines TRBV29-1 with TRBJ2-1, with D uncertain. The CDR3 extends over 11 amino acids. The V gene lost 7 bases and the J gene lost 8 bases, with 12 bases spanning the gap. The V gene's germline CDR1 is SQVTM and CDR2 ANQGSEA.